A single T cell receptor beta chain is shown here with its context. Its antigen is unidentified. The PCR contained 60 Vbeta and 13 Jbeta primers. Measured with immunoSEQ multiplex PCR; TCRdb has only the in-frame clones, and not every one. The repertoire holds approximately 130,000 clones, with about 81% as singletons. This sample stems from a study of cytomegalovirus exposure and HLA in healthy donors. This CDR3 is 13 amino acids long. Per germline, CDR1 KGHSH and CDR2 LQKENI. The V gene lost 6 bases and the J gene lost 0 bases, with 7 bases spanning the gap. Overall study findings and caveats: The authors assumed roughly uniform sequencing depth across donors for presence/absence analyses. Most TCR beta V segments were productive about 90% or about 30% of the time in an earlier analysis. What was likely a sequencing artifact was a cluster of highly shared sequence variants. In terms of immune exposure information, only CMV serostatus was available.

This sequence originates from a woman between 40 and 55 years old in good health and CMV-seropositive. J is TRBJ2-3 and V is TRBV18, with D uncertain. Sequencing used PBMCs. CDR3 region: CASSLTSTDTQYF. The CDR3 nucleotides are TGTGCCAGCTCTCTCACTAGCACAGATACGCAGTATTTT.